This T cell receptor (beta chain) was captured by sequencing in a study of patients and donors after allogeneic stem cell transplantation. TCRdb fed the RT-PCR reads into MiXCR, producing one record per CDR3 protein. The data contain about 160,000 distinct CDR3 sequences, about a third of them singletons. The ends were cut back, 0 bases at V and 1 base at J, with 7 bases in the middle. CDR3 size: 15 residues. This chain links TRBV12-3 or TRBV12-4 with TRBJ1-5; D is undetermined. The sequence derives from a human donor who was either an allogeneic HSCT recipient or a stem cell or donor lymphocyte infusion donor (not recorded which). It is not recorded whose cells these are; they may come from a transplant donor. Sequenced input: blood, either unsorted or a sorted T cell fraction (not recorded which). The CDR3 bases are TGTGCCAGCAGTTTAGCGCCTTTAAGCAATCAGCCCCAGCATTTT. Its translation: CASSLAPLSNQPQHF.